This T cell receptor beta chain was recovered during a study of cytomegalovirus exposure and HLA in healthy donors. Points from the study as a whole: In an earlier analysis, about 90% or about 30%: the productive usage of most TCR beta V segments.

It was with 60 Vbeta and 13 Jbeta primers that the PCR ran. Measured with immunoSEQ multiplex PCR; TCRdb has only the in-frame clones, and not every one. Among 90,000 to 120,000 clones listed, 78% were seen once. Samples came from healthy bone marrow donors. The V gene's germline CDR1 is MDHEN and CDR2 SYDVKM. With 3 bases removed from V and 9 bases from J, the gap between germline ends came to 11 bases. The CDR3 runs to 13 residues. A note on this clone: Its antigen is not known.

This chain joins TRBV28 and TRBJ2-2, with D possibly TRBD1 on 5 matching bases. The receptor was derived from a woman between 40 and 50 years old in good health and CMV-seronegative. Material for sequencing was PBMCs. CDR3 nucleotide sequence: TGTGCCAGCAGTTTCGCAGGGTTTCGGGAGCTGTTTTTT. It encodes CASSFAGFRELFF.